This entry features one TCR beta chain sequence. Enrollment of patients from Seattle took place during active infection, with longitudinal follow-up. V trimming: 2 bases; J trimming: 0 bases; junction bases outside the gene matches: 8. The CDR3 is 19 amino acids. The germline V gene encodes CDR1 SGHKS and CDR2 YYEKEE (reference sequence). The sample originates from a study of blood T cell repertoires in COVID-19. Study details: Italy, Spain and the United States were the sources of the convalescent and acute COVID-19 samples.

Data came from immunoSEQ multiplex PCR; TCRdb stores just in-frame clones and leaves some out. Of about 200,000 clones listed, 70% to 80% are singletons. The chain uses TRBV5-5 and TRBJ2-3; 14 bases match TRBD2. This clonotype was obtained from a woman aged 40 to 49 with COVID-19, enrolled during active disease. The sequenced sample was peripheral blood. In nucleotides, the CDR3 is TGTGCCAGCAGCTTCGTGACTAGCGGGAGGGCCCGAAGCACAGATACGCAGTATTTT. It specifies CASSFVTSGRARSTDTQYF. Full variable domain (outside the CDR3, taken from reference TRBV5-5 and TRBJ2-3): DAGVTQSPTHLIKTRGQQVTLRCSPISGHKSVSWYQQVLGQGPQFIFQYYEKEERGRGNFPDRFSARQFPNYSSELNVNALLLGDSALYLCASSFVTSGRARSTDTQYFGPGTRLTVL.